This T cell receptor beta chain is drawn from a study of shared clonotypes between healthy human individuals. Study overall: Donors consisted of a couple of women and a few men between 18 and 49. The study's findings and limits: Represented genetic and exposure-history diversity was restricted by having few donors. How much donors shared clonotypes was expected to be affected by sequencing depth.

This CDR3 spans 16 amino acids. Germline V gene sequence: CDR1 LNHDA, CDR2 SQIVND (reference sequence). The V segment lost 3 bases and the J segment 4 bases; nucleotides outside the gene matches: 9. Authors' methods: ImmunoSEQ only sent back junction sequences with no quality scores, so filtering was done differently. Profiling relied on immunoSEQ multiplex PCR, and the TCRdb table lists in-frame clones only, not all of them. That table furnishes V, J and clone size, whereas the DNA furnished D and trimming. Of about 1.1 million clones listed, approximately 80% are singletons. This clone was seen a single time. Its antigen is undetermined.

The TCR was taken from a man between 18 and 35 years old in good health. Some clones in this sample may be carry-over from other donors' samples. The chain is built from TRBV19 and TRBJ1-5, with TRBD1 identical over 7 bases. Sequences were obtained from memory CD4+ T cells from PBMCs. As for subset: CD45RA-negative fraction. CDR3 sequence (DNA): TGTGCCAGTAGTATCGGTCGCAGGGGGGGTAATCAGCCCCAGCATTTT. As protein: CASSIGRRGGNQPQHF.